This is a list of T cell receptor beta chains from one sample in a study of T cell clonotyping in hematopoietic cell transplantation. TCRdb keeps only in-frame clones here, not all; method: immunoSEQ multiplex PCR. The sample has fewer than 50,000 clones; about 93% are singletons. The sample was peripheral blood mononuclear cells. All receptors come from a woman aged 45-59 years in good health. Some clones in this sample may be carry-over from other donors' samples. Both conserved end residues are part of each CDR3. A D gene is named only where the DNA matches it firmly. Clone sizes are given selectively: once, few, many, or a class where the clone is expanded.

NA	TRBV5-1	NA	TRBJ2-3	TGCGCCAGCAGCTTGGCCTTAGCCTCTAGCACAGATACGCAGTATTTT	CASSLALASSTDTQYF
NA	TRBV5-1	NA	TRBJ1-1	TGCGCCAGCAGCTTGGCCGGAGGACGGACTGAAGCTTTCTTT	CASSLAGGRTEAFF
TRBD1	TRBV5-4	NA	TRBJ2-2	TGTGCCAGCAGCAACAGACAGGGGTTGGCCGGGGAGCTGTTTTTT	CASSNRQGLAGELFF
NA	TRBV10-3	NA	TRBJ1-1	TGTGCCATCAGTGAGGGCAGGGCTACTTTCTTT	CAISEGRATFF
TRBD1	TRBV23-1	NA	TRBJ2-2	TGCGCCAGCAGTCATTCTGGGGACGGACAGGCCGGGGAGCTGTTTTTT	CASSHSGDGQAGELFF
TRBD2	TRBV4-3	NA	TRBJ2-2	TGCGCCAGCAGCCAATTAGCGGGGGGGAAGACCGGGGAGCTGTTTTTT	CASSQLAGGKTGELFF
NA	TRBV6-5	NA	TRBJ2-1	TGTGCCAGCAGTCCCTCCTCGGGCCAGGTAGATGAGCAGTTCTTC	CASSPSSGQVDEQFF
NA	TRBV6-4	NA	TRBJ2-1	TGTGCCAGCAGTGAGTTTGGGACGCCACCGGGGAATGAGCAGTTCTTC	CASSEFGTPPGNEQFF
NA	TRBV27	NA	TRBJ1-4	TGTGCCAGCAGTTTATCGGCTAACAGCTATGAAAAACTGTTTTTT	CASSLSANSYEKLFF
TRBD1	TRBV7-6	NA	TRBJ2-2	TGTGCCAGCAGCCCGGACAGGTCACGACTCGGGGAGCTGTTTTTT	CASSPDRSRLGELFF
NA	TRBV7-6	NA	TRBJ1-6	TGTGCCAGCAGCCCCCATGGAAATAATTCACCCCTCCACTTT	CASSPHGNNSPLHF
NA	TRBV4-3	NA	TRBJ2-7	TGCGCCAGCAGCCAAGAAGGAGGGGCAGGCTACGAGCAGTACTTC	CASSQEGGAGYEQYF
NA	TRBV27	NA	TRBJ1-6	TGTGCCAGCAGGGAGTTCTATAATTCACCCCTCCACTTT	CASREFYNSPLHF
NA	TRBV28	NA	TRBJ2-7	TGTGCCAGCTTCGGGGGCACGGGCTACGAGCAGTACTTC	CASFGGTGYEQYF
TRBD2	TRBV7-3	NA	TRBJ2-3	TGTGCCAGCAGCTTTTCTAGCGGGGAGGGAGATACGCAGTATTTT	CASSFSSGEGDTQYF
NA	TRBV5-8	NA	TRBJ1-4	TGTGCCAGCAGCTTTGAGTGGACAGCCAATAATGAAAAACTGTTTTTT	CASSFEWTANNEKLFF
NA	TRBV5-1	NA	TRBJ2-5	TGCGCCAGCAGCCCGGACGTACACCAAGAGACCCAGTACTTC	CASSPDVHQETQYF
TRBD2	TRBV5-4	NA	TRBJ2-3	TGTGCCAGCAGCAGGGGTGCTAGCGGGGGTCTAACAGATACGCAGTATTTT	CASSRGASGGLTDTQYF
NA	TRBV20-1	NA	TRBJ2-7	TGCAGTGCTTTGGGGTCCTACGAGCAGTACTTC	CSALGSYEQYF
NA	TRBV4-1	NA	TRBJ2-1	TGCGCCAGCAGCCAAGCGTCGGGCAGGTGGGTCGATAGCTCCTACAATGAGCAGTTCTTC	CASSQASGRWVDSSYNEQFF
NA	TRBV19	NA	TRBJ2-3	TGTGCCAGTAGTGGGGTCGGGGCTGGCACAGATACGCAGTATTTT	CASSGVGAGTDTQYF
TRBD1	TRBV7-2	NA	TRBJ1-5	TGTGCCAGCAGCCCTAGCAGGGGGAGCAATCAGCCCCAGCATTTT	CASSPSRGSNQPQHF
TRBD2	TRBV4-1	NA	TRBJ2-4	TGCGCCAGCAGCCAAGAGGGGGGGTCGGGCAAAAACATTCAGTACTTC	CASSQEGGSGKNIQYF
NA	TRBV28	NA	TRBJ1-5	TGTGCCAGCAGGGGGGTACCTCAGCCCCAGCATTTT	CASRGVPQPQHF
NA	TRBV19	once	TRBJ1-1	TGTGCCAGTAGTGATTGGGGTTACACTGAAGCTTTCTTT	CASSDWGYTEAFF
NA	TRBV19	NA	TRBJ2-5	TGTGCCAGTGTCAGGGGCGAGGAGACCCAGTACTTC	CASVRGEETQYF
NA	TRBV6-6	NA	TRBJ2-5	TGTGCCAGCAGCGCGGGTGACGCCCAAGAGACCCAGTACTTC	CASSAGDAQETQYF
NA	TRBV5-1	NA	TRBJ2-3	TGCGCCAGCAGCTTCGGCAGTAAGGCAGATACGCAGTATTTT	CASSFGSKADTQYF
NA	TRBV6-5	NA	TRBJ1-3	TGTGCCAGCAGAACACCAGGGGCGGGAAACACCATATATTTT	CASRTPGAGNTIYF
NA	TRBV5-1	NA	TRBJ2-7	TGCGCCAGCAGCGAGGCTGCGGGCCTCTACGAGCAGTACTTC	CASSEAAGLYEQYF
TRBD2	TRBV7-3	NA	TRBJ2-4	TGTGCCAGCAGCCTTCAGGGAGGGATAGCCAAAAACATTCAGTACTTC	CASSLQGGIAKNIQYF
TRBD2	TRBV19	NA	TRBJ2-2	TGTGCCAGTAGTGCCGCGGGGGCCGGGGAGCTGTTTTTT	CASSAAGAGELFF
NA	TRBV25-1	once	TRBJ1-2	TGTGCCAGCAGTGAATACGGCAGGCGGGGCTACACCTTC	CASSEYGRRGYTF
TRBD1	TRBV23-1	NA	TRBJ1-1	TGCGCCAGCACATCAACTTCATTCCAGGGGGATAACACTGAAGCTTTCTTT	CASTSTSFQGDNTEAFF
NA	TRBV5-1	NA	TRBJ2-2	TGCGCCAGCAGCTTAAACGGGGCGGGGCCGGACACCGGGGAGCTGTTTTTT	CASSLNGAGPDTGELFF
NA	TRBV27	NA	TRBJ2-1	TGTGCCAGCAGTTTATCGGCCGGTAACTCCTACAATGAGCAGTTCTTC	CASSLSAGNSYNEQFF
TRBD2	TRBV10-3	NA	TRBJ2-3	TGTGCCATCAGCCGACATAGCGGGGGGGCCACAGATACGCAGTATTTT	CAISRHSGGATDTQYF
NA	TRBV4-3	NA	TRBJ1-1	TGCGCCAGCAGCCAGGATCTAGTCAGCGCTGAAGCTTTCTTT	CASSQDLVSAEAFF